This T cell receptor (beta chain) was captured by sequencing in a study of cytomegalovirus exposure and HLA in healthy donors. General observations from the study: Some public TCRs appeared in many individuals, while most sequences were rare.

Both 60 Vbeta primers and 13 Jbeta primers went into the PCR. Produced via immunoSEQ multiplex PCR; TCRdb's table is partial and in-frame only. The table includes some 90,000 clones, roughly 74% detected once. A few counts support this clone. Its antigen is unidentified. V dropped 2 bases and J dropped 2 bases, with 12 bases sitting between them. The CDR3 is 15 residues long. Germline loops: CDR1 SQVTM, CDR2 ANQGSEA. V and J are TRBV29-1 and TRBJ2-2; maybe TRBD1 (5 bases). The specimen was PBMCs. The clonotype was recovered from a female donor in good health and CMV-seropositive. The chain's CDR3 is CSVERGWGNTGELFF. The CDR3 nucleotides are TGCAGCGTTGAAAGGGGTTGGGGTAACACCGGGGAGCTGTTTTTT.